This T cell receptor beta chain was recovered during a study of cytomegalovirus exposure and HLA in healthy donors. PCR amplification relied on 60 Vbeta primers (plus 13 Jbeta primers). The table came from immunoSEQ multiplex PCR; TCRdb's copy has only in-frame clones and leaves some out. The table lists 150,000 to 200,000 clones, 85% of them singletons. The V end was cut by 4 bases, the J end by 5 bases, with 10 bases between. The CDR3 length is 13 residues. The germline CDR1 and CDR2 sequences are SGHRS and YFSETQ. As concerns this clone: The antigen is unknown.

General study points: Productive status was seen about 90% or about 30% of the time for most TCR beta V segments in an earlier analysis. Most subjects had HLA-A and HLA-B alleles reportedly predicted accurately by TCR beta sequences. Some V segments, TRBV6-2 and TRBV6-3 among them, were indistinguishable and were therefore excluded. Cytomegalovirus status, reportedly, was diagnosed with high specificity and sensitivity by the classifier.

The sequence was obtained from a boy aged 2 to 10 in good health and CMV-seronegative. J is TRBJ2-1 and V is TRBV5-1, with a possible D match to TRBD1 (5 bases). The specimen was PBMCs. The CDR3 sequence: CASSPPGNNEQFF. In DNA, the CDR3 is TGCGCCAGCAGCCCACCAGGGAACAATGAGCAGTTCTTC. The whole variable domain, filled in from reference TRBV5-1 and TRBJ2-1, reads KAGVTQTPRYLIKTRGQQVTLSCSPISGHRSVSWYQQTPGQGLQFLFEYFSETQRNKGNFPGRFSGRQFSNSRSEMNVSTLELGDSALYLCASSPPGNNEQFFGPGTRLTVL.